This is a list of T cell receptor beta chains from one sample in a study of blood T cell repertoires in COVID-19. TCRdb's copy holds only in-frame clones and misses some; the assay was immunoSEQ multiplex PCR. The sample consists of under 500,000 clones, roughly 90% of them appearing once. Sequenced sample: peripheral blood. Receptors originate from a woman aged 30 to 39 with acute or convalescent COVID-19. CDR3s include the opening cysteine and the closing phenylalanine or tryptophan. D genes are given only for firm matches. Rows may omit the clone size; those that give it use once, few, many or a size class.

size,V,J,D,CDR3,DNA
.,TRBV12-3/TRBV12-4,TRBJ1-1,TRBD1,CASSWTGTDEAFF,TGTGCCAGCAGCTGGACAGGGACGGATGAAGCTTTCTTT
.,TRBV13,TRBJ2-7,TRBD1,CASSQGTGSSYEQYF,TGTGCCAGCAGCCAAGGGACAGGTAGCTCCTACGAGCAGTACTTC
.,TRBV6-6,TRBJ1-1,.,CASSYSTGGADTEAFF,TGTGCCAGCAGTTACTCGACGGGGGGCGCGGACACTGAAGCTTTCTTT
once,TRBV6-6,TRBJ2-7,TRBD1,CASIGGNYEQYF,TGTGCCAGCATAGGGGGCAACTACGAGCAGTACTTC
.,TRBV28,TRBJ1-4,TRBD1,CASTGRPGQGREKLFF,TGTGCCAGCACAGGACGACCGGGACAGGGTAGAGAAAAACTGTTTTTT
.,TRBV19,TRBJ1-5,.,CATQGQTDQPQHF,TGTGCCACCCAGGGACAAACAGATCAGCCCCAGCATTTT
.,TRBV28,TRBJ1-2,TRBD1,CASSQMGTGDGYTF,TGTGCCAGCAGTCAAATGGGGACAGGGGACGGCTACACCTTC
.,TRBV18,TRBJ1-1,.,CASSSDRNTEAFF,TGTGCCAGCTCATCCGACAGGAACACTGAAGCTTTCTTT
.,TRBV7-3,TRBJ2-3,TRBD1,CASSSGTATDTQYF,TGTGCCAGCAGTTCCGGGACAGCCACAGATACGCAGTATTTT
once,TRBV5-1,TRBJ2-7,.,CASSLASGYEQYF,TGCGCCAGCAGCTTGGCCTCAGGGTACGAGCAGTACTTC
.,TRBV11-1,TRBJ2-7,TRBD1,CASSLGTGNYGQYF,TGTGCCAGCAGCTTAGGGACAGGGAACTACGGGCAGTACTTC
.,TRBV18,TRBJ1-2,.,CASSRADSRAYGYTF,TGTGCCAGCTCACGCGCTGACTCGAGGGCCTATGGCTACACCTTC
.,TRBV19,TRBJ1-5,.,CASRQTDRFNQPQHF,TGTGCCAGTAGACAAACCGACAGGTTCAATCAGCCCCAGCATTTT
.,TRBV3-1/TRBV3-2,TRBJ2-6,.,CASSPTTDSGANVLTF,TGTGCCAGCAGCCCTACGACAGACTCTGGGGCCAACGTCCTGACTTTC
.,TRBV3-1/TRBV3-2,TRBJ2-1,TRBD2,CASSPLAGGVNEQFF,TGTGCCAGCAGCCCCTTGGCGGGGGGCGTGAATGAGCAGTTCTTC
.,TRBV4-1,TRBJ2-5,.,CASSQYRVGETQYF,TGCGCCAGCAGCCAATACAGGGTTGGGGAGACCCAGTACTTC
once,TRBV28,TRBJ2-3,TRBD2,CASSFKSGDEYF,TGTGCCAGCAGTTTTAAAAGCGGGGATGAGTATTTT
.,TRBV11-2,TRBJ1-5,.,CASSLDRSSNQPQHF,TGTGCCAGCAGCTTAGATAGAAGTAGCAATCAGCCCCAGCATTTT
once,TRBV18,TRBJ2-7,.,CASSLQGYDEQYF,TGTGCCAGCTCACTACAGGGTTACGACGAGCAGTACTTC
.,TRBV19,TRBJ1-5,.,CASSTGFNQPQHF,TGTGCCAGTAGTACGGGTTTTAACCAGCCCCAGCATTTT
.,TRBV6-6,TRBJ2-3,.,CASSYQGPGDTQYF,TGTGCCAGCAGTTATCAGGGGCCTGGAGATACGCAGTATTTT
few,TRBV4-1,TRBJ1-2,TRBD1,CASSQDRTGGLYGYTF,TGCGCCAGCAGCCAAGATCGGACAGGGGGTTTATATGGCTACACCTTC
.,TRBV5-1,TRBJ2-5,.,CATRTDQETQYF,TGCGCCACCCGGACAGATCAAGAGACCCAGTACTTC
.,TRBV19,TRBJ1-1,.,CASSIIPERTEAFF,TGTGCCAGTAGTATCATTCCCGAGCGGACTGAAGCTTTCTTT
.,TRBV4-2,TRBJ1-4,TRBD1,CASSQDVPGTGSNEKLFF,TGTGCCAGCAGCCAAGACGTACCCGGGACAGGGTCGAATGAAAAACTGTTTTTT
.,TRBV4-1,TRBJ2-7,.,CASSYRVRYEQYF,TGCGCCAGCAGCTACAGGGTTCGTTACGAGCAGTACTTC
.,TRBV7-2,TRBJ1-5,.,CASSLSGGNQPQHF,TGTGCCAGCAGCTTGTCAGGGGGCAATCAGCCCCAGCATTTT
.,TRBV4-2,TRBJ1-3,TRBD1,CASSQGTGERNTIYF,TGTGCCAGCAGCCAAGGGACAGGGGAAAGGAACACCATATATTTT
.,TRBV5-4,TRBJ1-6,TRBD1,CASSLGGTVNSPLHF,TGTGCCAGCAGCTTGGGAGGGACAGTAAATTCACCCCTCCACTTT
.,TRBV5-1,TRBJ2-2,.,CASSLARVDTGELFF,TGCGCCAGCAGCTTGGCCCGGGTTGACACCGGGGAGCTGTTTTTT
.,TRBV7-2,TRBJ1-3,.,CASSSSWAGNSGNTIYF,TGTGCCAGCAGCTCCTCCTGGGCGGGCAACTCTGGAAACACCATATATTTT
.,TRBV2,TRBJ2-7,TRBD1,CASSEDRGHEQYF,TGTGCCAGCAGTGAAGACAGGGGCCACGAGCAGTACTTC
.,TRBV9,TRBJ2-3,TRBD1,CASSVGTGGTDTQYF,TGTGCCAGCAGCGTGGGAACAGGGGGCACAGATACGCAGTATTTT
.,TRBV4-2,TRBJ1-4,.,CASSTLMAVFEKLFF,TGTGCCAGCAGCACACTCATGGCGGTTTTTGAAAAACTGTTTTTT
.,TRBV29-1,TRBJ1-2,TRBD1,CSIRTGENNYGYTF,TGCAGCATACGGACAGGAGAAAATAACTATGGCTACACCTTC
.,TRBV27,TRBJ1-1,.,CASSFGTGLNTEAFF,TGTGCCAGCAGTTTTGGTACAGGACTGAACACTGAAGCTTTCTTT
.,TRBV13,TRBJ2-6,.,CASSVRGSGANVLTF,TGTGCCAGCAGCGTCAGGGGCTCTGGGGCCAACGTCCTGACTTTC
.,TRBV30,TRBJ1-5,.,CAWSGGGLQPQHF,TGTGCCTGGAGCGGCGGGGGGCTGCAGCCCCAGCATTTT
.,TRBV19,TRBJ2-7,.,CASSIGGGGYEQYF,TGTGCCAGTAGTATTGGTGGAGGCGGGTACGAGCAGTACTTC
.,TRBV5-4,TRBJ1-6,.,CASSFLGADNSPLHF,TGTGCCAGCAGCTTTCTGGGGGCTGATAATTCACCCCTCCACTTT
few,TRBV4-1,TRBJ1-5,.,CASSQGYWYKAPTKEPQHF,TGCGCCAGCAGCCAAGGGTATTGGTATAAAGCCCCGACAAAGGAGCCCCAGCATTTT
.,TRBV27,TRBJ2-7,.,CASSPNTGTPSYEQYF,TGTGCCAGCAGTCCAAACACCGGGACTCCCTCCTACGAGCAGTACTTC
.,TRBV10-2,TRBJ2-1,TRBD2,CASTPGGAGGEQFF,TGCGCCAGCACTCCGGGGGGAGCGGGGGGGGAGCAGTTCTTC
.,TRBV19,TRBJ2-6,.,CASSIGFGLLGGRGANVLTF,TGTGCCAGTAGTATAGGTTTCGGGTTATTGGGGGGTCGTGGGGCCAACGTCCTGACTTTC
.,TRBV4-2,TRBJ1-5,.,CASSPGRDLLEPQHF,TGTGCCAGCAGCCCCGGGAGGGACCTGCTGGAGCCCCAGCATTTT
.,TRBV5-8,TRBJ2-1,TRBD2,CASSFGGGFYNEQFF,TGTGCCAGCAGCTTCGGCGGGGGATTCTACAATGAGCAGTTCTTC
.,TRBV27,TRBJ1-2,.,CASSLRVGGYGYTF,TGTGCCAGCAGTTTAAGGGTGGGGGGCTATGGCTACACCTTC
.,TRBV28,TRBJ1-1,.,CASTQHIGGYNTEAFF,TGTGCCAGCACCCAACATATAGGGGGATATAACACTGAAGCTTTCTTT
many,TRBV11-1,TRBJ1-1,.,CASSLGANTEAFF,TGTGCCAGCAGCTTGGGGGCGAACACTGAAGCTTTCTTT
once,TRBV27,TRBJ2-2,.,CASSPGTGELFF,TGTGCCAGCAGTCCAGGTACCGGGGAGCTGTTTTTT
.,TRBV11-2,TRBJ1-6,.,CASSPQGIQDSPLHF,TGTGCCAGCAGCCCGCAGGGAATCCAAGATTCACCCCTCCACTTT
.,TRBV7-3,TRBJ2-7,.,CASSLTAGRQGSYEQYF,TGTGCCAGCAGCTTAACAGCGGGTCGGCAGGGAAGTTACGAGCAGTACTTC
.,TRBV29-1,TRBJ2-3,.,CTGGLAGSTDTQYF,TGCACCGGAGGTTTGGCAGGAAGCACAGATACGCAGTATTTT
.,TRBV20-1,TRBJ2-2,.,CSASVGQGVTGELFF,TGCAGTGCTAGTGTCGGCCAGGGTGTCACCGGGGAGCTGTTTTTT
.,TRBV9,TRBJ2-1,TRBD1,CASSEGTDSYNEQFF,TGTGCCAGCAGCGAGGGGACAGACTCCTACAATGAGCAGTTCTTC